This T cell receptor beta chain appears in the sequencing data of a study of T cells in tuberculosis (dated by TCRdb to 2016 to 2019). About the full investigation: The study combined CD1B tetramers and high-throughput TCR immunosequencing to characterize T cells specific for the mycobacterial lipid antigen glucose monomycolate (GMM). In a South African clinical cohort, IGRA-negative adolescents, IGRA-positive adolescents with latent tuberculosis and adults with active tuberculosis were compared, with about eleven people in each group.

As to this clone: Its specific antigen is unknown. The record has no base qualities; no much larger clone is one base away.

The immunoSEQ multiplex PCR assay was used to generate TCR libraries, with TCR-beta and/or TCR-alpha/delta assays applied to each sample. The Illumina high-throughput platform was used to sequence the amplified TCR libraries. The study's own analysis went as follows. Clustering and dimensionality reduction were performed using pairwise TCRdist distances among GMM-specific receptors from ex vivo sorted or in vitro expanded T cells. Each clinical repertoire was scored by mean NN-distance, the average TCRdist to the nearest 10% of tetramer-positive reference sequences. GEM TCR motif frequency was computed as the fraction of unique TCRs matching known GEM sequences by V/J usage and CDR3 length. Linear discriminant analysis with leave-one-out cross-validation, implemented in scikit-learn, was used to classify active tuberculosis. TCRdb obtained this table from immuneACCESS and retained in-frame rearrangements with V and J assigned. These tables miss some clones; where compared with another copy, unresolved V genes account for less than half of the shortfall, and the remainder is unexplained. V and J calls and clone size follow that table, whereas D and trimming were derived from the DNA. This sample gives tens of thousands of clones in total; more than 90% of them show up just once. Over 6.5% of the sample goes to the ten largest clones.

Overall study outcomes, separate from this receptor: Clinical samples were selected based on which cryopreserved specimens were available, and the active tuberculosis cases were adults whereas the controls were adolescents. Active tuberculosis TCR-alpha repertoires showed smaller mean NN-distances to GMM-specific TCRs than IGRA-negative controls, suggesting clonal expansion of these TCRs. An accuracy of around 88% (AUROC over 0.8) was reached by a classifier using the diverse GMM-specific repertoire, compared with about 70% accuracy when GEM motif frequencies were used. The smaller NN-distances in active tuberculosis patients were driven in part by shorter CDR3-alpha lengths, while the difference seen for TCR-beta was not statistically significant.

At study entry, a tuberculin skin test and the QuantiFERON-TB GOLD In-Tube IGRA were used to screen adolescents for latent tuberculosis infection. Immunosequencing was performed on unsorted cryopreserved PBMC and covered about 100,000 T cells per clinical donor on average. Eleven high schools in the Worcester region of the Western Cape, South Africa, served as enrollment sites for adolescents aged 12 to 18 years. Around 10 M. tuberculosis-infected and roughly 10 uninfected adolescents were selected with matching for age and sex. Adolescent PBMC were isolated from freshly drawn heparinized blood by density centrifugation and cryopreserved. V loses 5 bases at its end and J loses 2 bases; junction bases beyond the gene matches: 11. CDR1 and CDR2 were assigned from the germline V gene (reference sequence) as SEHNR and FQNEAQ. Reading from cysteine to phenylalanine, the CDR3 counts 17 amino acids. Left in the record is the CDR3 DNA by itself, 51 bases read in frame from the first base.

The sequenced material came from PBMCs. The rearrangement combines TRBV7-9 with TRBJ2-3; TRBD1 lines up with 9 middle nucleotides. This sequence originates from a donor between 10 and 35 years old with latent tuberculosis or without tuberculosis infection. CDR3 loop: CASSQGTGTFNTDTQYF. The sequenced DNA is TGTGCCAGCAGCCAAGGGACAGGGACGTTCAACACAGATACGCAGTATTTT.